These 24 T cell receptor beta chains were all obtained from the same sample, sequenced in a study of radiotherapy plus CTLA-4 blockade in lung cancer. Data came from immunoSEQ multiplex PCR; TCRdb stores just in-frame clones and leaves some out. Of about 88,000 clones listed, about two thirds were seen once; the top ten hold over 13%. Sequencing used peripheral blood, obtained from a patient treated with radiotherapy plus ipilimumab. The receptors derive from a human donor with non-small cell lung cancer that progressed on radiotherapy plus ipilimumab.

This clone was seen only a few times. V usage is TRBV7-9 and J usage is TRBJ2-7; D is undetermined. The CDR3 has 13 amino acids. Between the trimmed V and J ends, which lost 5 bases and 2 bases, there was a span of 10 bases. Germline CDR1 and CDR2: SEHNR and FQNEAQ (reference sequence). The CDR3 protein is CASSPPRTYEQYF. In nucleotides, the CDR3 is TGTGCCAGCAGCCCGCCCAGGACCTACGAGCAGTACTTC.

This clone was found once. V is TRBV9 and J is TRBJ2-2; D uncertain. Germline CDR1 and CDR2: SGDLS and YYNGEE. The CDR3 runs 15 residues. With 3 bases removed from V and 2 bases from J, the gap between germline ends came to 11 bases. CDR3 residues: CASSAETGNTGELFF. The CDR3 bases are TGTGCCAGCAGCGCCGAAACGGGTAACACCGGGGAGCTGTTTTTT.

The J gene is TRBJ1-2, the V gene TRBV20-1; D uncertain. V gave up 6 bases and J gave up 8 bases, with 13 bases separating them. The CDR3 consists of 11 residues. From germline, CDR1 is DFQATT and CDR2 SNEGSKA (reference sequence). The CDR3 nucleotides read TGCAGTGCGAAAGAAGTACCGGGCTACACCTTC. Its protein product is CSAKEVPGYTF.

This chain connects TRBV6-1 to TRBJ2-7; D remains ambiguous. This CDR3 is 14 amino acids long. V gave up 2 bases and J gave up 3 bases, with 11 bases separating them. Germline CDR1 and CDR2: MNHNS and SASEGT. CDR3 DNA sequence: TGTGCCAGCAGTGAAAGGGTAGGTCTCTACGAGCAGTACTTC. Its translation: CASSERVGLYEQYF.

The CDR3 nucleotides read TGTGCCAGTAGTACCAGGGGCGGCGATGGCTACACCTTC. Translating it yields CASSTRGGDGYTF. The chain has TRBV19 and TRBJ1-2; maybe TRBD1 (6 bases). Trimming took 4 bases from V and 6 from J, leaving 12 bases between them. The CDR3 is 13 residues long. Germline values: CDR1 LNHDA, CDR2 SQIVND (reference sequence).

This clone was counted a few times. The chain employs TRBV2 and TRBJ1-2; D is possibly TRBD1 (6 bases). Between the trimmed V and J ends, which lost 8 bases and 5 bases, there was a span of 15 bases. The CDR3 has 13 residues. Germline CDR1 is SNHLY and CDR2 is FYNNEI. CDR3 coding DNA: TGTGCCAGCGGACTCAGGGGTAATTATGGCTACACCTTC. It is translated as CASGLRGNYGYTF.

CDR3 sequence: CASSEGQREKLFF. The CDR3 DNA is TGTGCCAGCAGCGAGGGACAGAGAGAAAAACTGTTTTTT. The chain combines TRBV7-2 with TRBJ1-4, with 7 bases that match TRBD1. The J segment lost 8 bases and the V segment lost 5 bases, leaving 5 bases of the junction unmatched. There are 13 residues in the CDR3. Per the germline V gene, CDR1 is SGHTA and CDR2 is FQGNSA.

This clone was seen only a few times. The V gene is TRBV28, the J gene TRBJ1-2; D is undetermined. This CDR3 has 15 amino acids. Germline CDR1 is MDHEN and CDR2 is SYDVKM. V lost 8 bases and J 3 bases, leaving 19 bases between the germline ends. In DNA, the CDR3 is TGTGCCAGCCGACACTGGGAATCTCATGACTATGGCTACACCTTC. As protein: CASRHWESHDYGYTF.

The chain employs TRBV7-8 and TRBJ1-4; TRBD1 matches at 10 bases. Looked up from germline, CDR1 is SGHVS and CDR2 is FQNEAQ. CDR3 length: 14 amino acids. The J segment lost 7 bases and the V segment lost 5 bases, leaving 4 bases of the junction unmatched. CDR3 loop: CASSPTGGGEKLFF. DNA of the CDR3: TGTGCCAGCAGCCCGACAGGGGGCGGTGAAAAACTGTTTTTT.

The sample holds a few counts of this clone. The chain links TRBV2 to TRBJ2-1; TRBD1 aligns across 8 bases. This CDR3 is built from 15 residues. CDR1 and CDR2 from the germline V gene are SNHLY and FYNNEI. V shed 6 bases, J shed 3 bases, and the junction held 7 bases outside the gene matches. The chain's CDR3 is CASSRSTGVYNEQFF. CDR3 nucleotides: TGTGCCAGCAGCCGTTCGACAGGGGTCTACAATGAGCAGTTCTTC.

The chain has TRBV7-6 and TRBJ2-7, with D possibly matching TRBD2 (5 bases). V was cut by 0 bases and J by 3 bases, with 9 bases left in between. CDR3 length: 14 amino acids. Germline V lookup: CDR1 SGHVS, CDR2 FNYEAQ. Written as DNA, the CDR3 is TGTGCCAGCAGCTTAGCTGCCCGGGACTACGAGCAGTACTTC. Translating it yields CASSLAARDYEQYF.

The chain recombines TRBV5-1 with TRBJ2-7; TRBD1 matches 7 bases. After removal of 5 bases from V and 7 bases from J, the junction contained 12 bases not matched to a gene. Germline CDR1 and CDR2: SGHRS and YFSETQ. The CDR3 consists of 14 residues. CDR3 in amino acids: CASSFGTEGGEQYF. CDR3 sequence (DNA): TGCGCCAGCAGTTTTGGGACAGAGGGCGGGGAGCAGTACTTC.

The V gene is TRBV7-7, the J gene TRBJ2-7; D not certain. V lost 4 bases and J lost 4, with 11 bases in between. Germline lookup yields CDR1 SSHAT and CDR2 FNYEAQ (reference sequence). The CDR3 has 13 amino acids. CDR3 bases: TGTGCCAGCAGCTCCAGGAAGGGTTACGAGCAGTACTTC. Its protein is CASSSRKGYEQYF.

This clone showed up just a few times. The chain is built from TRBV28 and TRBJ2-5; D is unresolved. The CDR3 runs to 15 residues. Germline-derived CDR1 and CDR2 are MDHEN and SYDVKM. Trimming pared 1 base from V and 5 bases from J, leaving 14 bases between. In DNA form, the CDR3 reads TGTGCCAGCAGTTTATCCCCTGGGGTCCAGGAGACCCAGTACTTC. Encoded protein: CASSLSPGVQETQYF.

In regard to this clone: Compared with germline, one end of the junction differs, possibly owing to a read error. J is TRBJ2-5 and V is TRBV7-7, with TRBD1 matching 10 bases. The CDR3 consists of 14 residues. Germline lookup yields CDR1 SSHAT and CDR2 FNYEAQ (reference sequence). The CDR3, as DNA: TGTGCTAGCAGCTTGAGGACAGGGGGAGAGACCCAGTACTTC. Its protein product is CASSLRTGGETQYF.

The V call is TRBV5-1, the J call TRBJ2-2; the match to TRBD1 covers 7 bases. CDR3 length: 17 residues. Germline lookup yields CDR1 SGHRS and CDR2 YFSETQ. V lost 3 bases, J lost 0 bases, and 8 bases stayed unmatched. CDR3 loop: CASSSGTDPTNTGELFF. For the CDR3, the DNA is TGCGCCAGCAGCTCCGGGACAGACCCCACGAACACCGGGGAGCTGTTTTTT.

With regard to this clone: Within the sample, other DNA sequences also encode this same CDR3. The CDR3 DNA is TGCGCCAGCAGCCTGGGACAGGTCAACACCGGGGAGCTGTTTTTT. Protein product: CASSLGQVNTGELFF. J is TRBJ2-2 and V is TRBV5-1, with 8 bases aligning to TRBD1. The V gene's germline CDR1 is SGHRS and CDR2 YFSETQ. Trimming at V came to 4 bases and at J to 2 bases, leaving 4 bases not matched to a gene. The CDR3 has 15 amino acids. Supplemented by reference TRBV5-1 and TRBJ2-2, the full variable domain reads KAGVTQTPRYLIKTRGQQVTLSCSPISGHRSVSWYQQTPGQGLQFLFEYFSETQRNKGNFPGRFSGRQFSNSRSEMNVSTLELGDSALYLCASSLGQVNTGELFFGEGSRLTVL.

This clone has more than one count but fewer than ten. J is TRBJ1-3 and V is TRBV19; TRBD1 might be the D (5 bases). V was pared by 7 bases and J by 0 bases, with 13 bases between. Germline V CDR1 and CDR2: LNHDA, SQIVND (reference sequence). This CDR3 is 15 amino acids long. CDR3: CASTWGRSSGNTIYF. The CDR3 coding sequence is TGTGCCAGTACTTGGGGACGGAGCTCTGGAAACACCATATATTTT.

The rearrangement links TRBV5-4 to TRBJ2-7; 9 bases line up with TRBD1. After removal of 0 bases from V and 2 bases from J, the junction contained 9 bases not matched to a gene. CDR3 length: 17 residues. From germline, CDR1 is SGHNT and CDR2 YYREEE (reference sequence). The chain's CDR3 is CASSLGQGVMRPYEQYF. The CDR3 nucleotides are TGTGCCAGCAGCTTGGGACAGGGGGTCATGAGGCCCTACGAGCAGTACTTC.

The V gene is TRBV29-1, the J gene TRBJ2-2; TRBD1 might be the D (5 bases). The CDR3 runs to 13 residues. The germline V gene has CDR1 SQVTM and CDR2 ANQGSEA. V was shortened by 4 bases and J by 0 bases, with 6 bases between the two germline ends. CDR3 sequence (DNA): TGCAGCGTTGCAGGGACGAACACCGGGGAGCTGTTTTTT. It codes for CSVAGTNTGELFF.

The gene calls are TRBV4-1 and TRBJ2-2, with TRBD1 matching over 10 bases. V lost 3 bases and J lost 6; bases outside the gene matches: 7. The germline CDR1 and CDR2 sequences are MGHRA and YSYEKL. The CDR3 totals 16 residues. As DNA, the CDR3 is TGCGCCAGCAGCCAGGCGGGACAGGGGTTCTCCGGGGAGCTGTTTTTT. Amino acid sequence: CASSQAGQGFSGELFF.

The chain carries TRBV6-5 and TRBJ2-3; 7 bases map to TRBD1. Losses at the gene ends were 4 bases for V and 1 base for J; bases not matched to a gene: 8. This CDR3 contains 16 residues. The germline V gene has CDR1 MNHEY and CDR2 SVGAGI. CDR3 nucleotides: TGTGCCAGCAGTTCGCACAGGGGCCGCCGCACAGATACGCAGTATTTT. Protein sequence: CASSSHRGRRTDTQYF.

The rearrangement joins TRBV5-4 to TRBJ1-1; a possible D gene is TRBD1 (6 bases). Per germline, CDR1 SGHNT and CDR2 YYREEE (reference sequence). Trimming removed 5 bases at V and 0 bases at J, with 14 bases between. The CDR3 covers 15 residues. The CDR3 reads CASRGDIGMNTEAFF. In nucleotides, the CDR3 is TGTGCCAGCAGAGGGGACATTGGAATGAACACTGAAGCTTTCTTT.

CDR3: CASRWDRKNTEAFF. The CDR3 bases are TGTGCCAGCAGATGGGACAGGAAGAACACTGAAGCTTTCTTT. This chain connects TRBV6-1 to TRBJ1-1; 8 bases line up with TRBD1. CDR1 and CDR2 (germline): MNHNS, SASEGT. The junction had 4 bases not matched to a gene; V was cut back by 6 bases and J by 1 base. This CDR3 is 14 amino acids long.